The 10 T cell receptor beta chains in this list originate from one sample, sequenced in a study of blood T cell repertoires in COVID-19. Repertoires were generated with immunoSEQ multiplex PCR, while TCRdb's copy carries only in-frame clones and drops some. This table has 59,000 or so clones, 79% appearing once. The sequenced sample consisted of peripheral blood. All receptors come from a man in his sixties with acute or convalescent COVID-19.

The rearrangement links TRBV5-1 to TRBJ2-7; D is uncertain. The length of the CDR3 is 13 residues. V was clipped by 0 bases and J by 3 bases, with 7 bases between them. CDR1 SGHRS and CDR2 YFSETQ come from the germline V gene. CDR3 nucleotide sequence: TGCGCCAGCAGCTTGGGCACTGTCTACGAGCAGTACTTC. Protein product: CASSLGTVYEQYF.

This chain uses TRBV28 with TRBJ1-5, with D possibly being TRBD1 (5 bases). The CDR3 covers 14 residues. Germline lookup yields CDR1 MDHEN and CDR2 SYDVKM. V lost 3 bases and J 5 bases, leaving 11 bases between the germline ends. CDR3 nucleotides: TGTGCCAGCAGTTTGGGGGACTCATATCAGCCCCAGCATTTT. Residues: CASSLGDSYQPQHF. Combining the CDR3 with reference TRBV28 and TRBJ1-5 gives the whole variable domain DVKVTQSSRYLVKRTGEKVFLECVQDMDHENMFWYRQDPGLGLRLIYFSYDVKMKEKGDIPEGYSVSREKKERFSLILESASTNQTSMYLCASSLGDSYQPQHFGDGTRLSIL.

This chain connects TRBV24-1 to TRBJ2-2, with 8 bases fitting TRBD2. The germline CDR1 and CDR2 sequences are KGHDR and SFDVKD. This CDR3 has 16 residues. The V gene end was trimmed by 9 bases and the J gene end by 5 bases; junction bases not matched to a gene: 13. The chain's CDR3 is CATSSLGTSATGELFF. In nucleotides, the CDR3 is TGTGCCACCTCTTCCCTCGGGACTAGTGCAACCGGGGAGCTGTTTTTT.

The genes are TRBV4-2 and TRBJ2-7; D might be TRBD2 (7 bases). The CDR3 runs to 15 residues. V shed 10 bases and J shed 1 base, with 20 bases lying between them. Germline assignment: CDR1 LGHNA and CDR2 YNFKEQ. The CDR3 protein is CATARGEGGSYEQYF. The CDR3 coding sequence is TGTGCCACTGCAAGGGGGGAGGGTGGATCCTACGAGCAGTACTTC.

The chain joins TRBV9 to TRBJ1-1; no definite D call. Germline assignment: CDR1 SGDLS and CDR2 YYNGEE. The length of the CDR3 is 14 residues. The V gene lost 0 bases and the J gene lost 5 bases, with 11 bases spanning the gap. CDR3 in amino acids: CASSVGHPGTEAFF. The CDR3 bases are TGTGCCAGCAGCGTAGGACACCCAGGAACTGAAGCTTTCTTT. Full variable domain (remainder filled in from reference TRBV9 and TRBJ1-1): DSGVTQTPKHLITATGQRVTLRCSPRSGDLSVYWYQQSLDQGLQFLIQYYNGEERAKGNILERFSAQQFPDLHSELNLSSLELGDSALYFCASSVGHPGTEAFFGQGTRLTVV.

The CDR3 DNA reads TGTGCCAGCTCACCACCGATAGCGGGAGGCCAAGAGACCCAGTACTTC. Amino acid sequence: CASSPPIAGGQETQYF. The rearrangement links TRBV18 to TRBJ2-5; 10 bases agree with TRBD2. Trimming removed 0 bases from V and 1 base from J; junction bases left unmatched: 2. From germline, CDR1 is KGHSH and CDR2 LQKENI. CDR3 length: 16 amino acids.

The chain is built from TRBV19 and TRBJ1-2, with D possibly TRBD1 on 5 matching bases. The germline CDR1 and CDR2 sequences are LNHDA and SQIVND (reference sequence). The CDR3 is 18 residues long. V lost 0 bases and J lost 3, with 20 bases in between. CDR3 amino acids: CASSIDVGTGGTDYGYTF. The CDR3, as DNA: TGTGCCAGTAGTATAGACGTCGGGACGGGAGGAACTGACTATGGCTACACCTTC.

The CDR3 here is CASSPTGGREETQYF. The CDR3 region has the DNA TGTGCCAGCAGCCCCACAGGGGGGAGGGAAGAGACCCAGTACTTC. V is TRBV7-9 and J is TRBJ2-5; weak D call: TRBD1 (8 bases). CDR1 SEHNR and CDR2 FQNEAQ come from the germline V gene (reference sequence). V shed 5 bases and J shed 3 bases, with 16 bases lying between them. This CDR3 region has 15 residues.

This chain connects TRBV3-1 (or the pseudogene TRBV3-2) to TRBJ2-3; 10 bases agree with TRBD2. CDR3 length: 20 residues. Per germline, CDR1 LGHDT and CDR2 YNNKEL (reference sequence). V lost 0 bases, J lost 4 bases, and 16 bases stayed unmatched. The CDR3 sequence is CASSQDTPINPGLASDTQYF. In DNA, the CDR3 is TGTGCCAGCAGCCAAGATACCCCCATCAACCCGGGACTAGCGTCAGATACGCAGTATTTT.

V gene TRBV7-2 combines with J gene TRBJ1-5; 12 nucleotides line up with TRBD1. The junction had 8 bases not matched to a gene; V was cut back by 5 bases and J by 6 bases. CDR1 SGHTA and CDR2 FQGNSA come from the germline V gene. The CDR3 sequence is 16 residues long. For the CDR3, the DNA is TGTGCCAGCAGCGGGAGGGGACAGGGGGCTGGTCAGCCCCAGCATTTT. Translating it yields CASSGRGQGAGQPQHF.